These 24 T cell receptor beta chains share one sample of origin, sequenced in a study of early T cells in non-severe SARS-CoV-2 infection (dated by TCRdb to 2020 to 2022). Receptor amplification or capture employed 5' RACE. Sequencing instrument: NextSeq 500. TCRdb itself trimmed the public reads at Q25 with fastp, ran MiXCR and retained productive beta chains. One record per CDR3 amino acid sequence lists the most common genes and DNA. Present in this sample are about 16,000 distinct CDR3 sequences, roughly 5% of which were seen just once. The ten largest clonotypes hold roughly 7% of the sample. The sample comprised whole blood. These receptors were taken from an adult who was a healthcare worker with PCR-confirmed SARS-CoV-2 infection or an uninfected control (not recorded which).

Within the sample, this clonotype is medium-sized. V usage is TRBV7-2 and J usage is TRBJ2-5; D is tentatively TRBD1 or TRBD2 (5 bases each). V was shortened by 5 bases and J by 2 bases, with 9 bases between the two germline ends. Per germline, CDR1 SGHTA and CDR2 FQGNSA. This CDR3 is built from 13 residues. The CDR3 DNA reads as TGTGCCAGCAGCCGGGACGGACAAGAGACCCAGTACTTC. Translation gives CASSRDGQETQYF. The full variable domain, in which reference TRBV7-2 and TRBJ2-5 provide the parts outside the CDR3, is GAGVSQSPSNKVTEKGKDVELRCDPISGHTALYWYRQSLGQGLEFLIYFQGNSAPDKSGLPSDRFSAERTGGSVSTLTIQRTQQEDSAVYLCASSRDGQETQYFGPGTRLLVL.

This clonotype was observed at least ten times. V and J are TRBV7-2 and TRBJ2-2; the D gene is possibly TRBD1 (6 bases). V was pared by 2 bases and J by 4 bases, with 11 bases between. Germline V lookup: CDR1 SGHTA, CDR2 FQGNSA. This CDR3 spans 15 amino acids. The CDR3 loop is CASSLMGTITGELFF. CDR3 sequence (DNA): TGTGCCAGCAGCTTAATGGGGACAATCACCGGGGAGCTGTTTTTT.

The sample holds many counts of this clonotype. The chain has TRBV6-5 and TRBJ1-2; a possible D gene is TRBD1 (5 bases). This CDR3 region has 13 residues. V was shortened by 6 bases and J by 1 base, with 9 bases between the two germline ends. The germline V gene encodes CDR1 MNHEY and CDR2 SVGAGI. The CDR3 DNA sequence: TGTGCCAGCAGCCCGGGGCTTAACTATGGCTACACCTTC. The encoded protein is CASSPGLNYGYTF.

This clonotype was seen at least ten times. The chain has TRBV12-3 or TRBV12-4 and TRBJ1-4, with D possibly matching TRBD1 (6 bases). V shed 5 bases and J shed 4 bases, with 11 bases lying between them. This CDR3 contains 14 residues. The CDR3 region is CASSGGLINEKLFF. In DNA, the CDR3 is TGTGCCAGCAGTGGGGGGCTGATTAATGAAAAACTGTTTTTT.

This clonotype was observed at least ten times. The rearrangement links TRBV7-6 to TRBJ2-1, with 10 bases aligning to TRBD2. This CDR3 is built from 16 residues. Trimming cost V 1 base and J 4 bases; bases outside gene matches: 4. CDR1 is SGHVS and CDR2 is FNYEAQ in the germline V gene. The CDR3 DNA reads as TGTGCCAGCAGCTTAGGAGTACTAGCGGGATACAATGAGCAGTTCTTC. Translating it yields CASSLGVLAGYNEQFF.

The sample holds a few counts of this clonotype. The chain couples TRBV7-9 to TRBJ1-2, with 7 nucleotides matching TRBD1. Per the germline V gene, CDR1 is SEHNR and CDR2 is FQNEAQ (reference sequence). Trimming at V came to 5 bases and at J to 2 bases, leaving 5 bases not matched to a gene. The CDR3 has 14 amino acids. Written as DNA, the CDR3 is TGTGCCAGCAGCCCGAGACAGGGAAACTATGGCTACACCTTC. It yields the protein CASSPRQGNYGYTF. Together with reference TRBV7-9 and TRBJ1-2, the CDR3 gives the full variable domain: DTGVSQNPRHKITKRGQNVTFRCDPISEHNRLYWYRQTLGQGPEFLTYFQNEAQLEKSRLLSDRFSAERPKGSFSTLEIQRTEQGDSAMYLCASSPRQGNYGYTFGSGTRLTVV.

This chain connects TRBV9 to TRBJ2-1; possibly TRBD2 for D (6 bases). V lost 0 bases and J lost 3, with 10 bases in between. In germline, CDR1 is SGDLS, CDR2 YYNGEE. This CDR3 contains 15 residues. CDR3 DNA sequence: TGTGCCAGCAGCGTAGCGGGAGAAGGCTACAATGAGCAGTTCTTC. It translates to CASSVAGEGYNEQFF.

This rearrangement joins TRBV20-1 to TRBJ2-1; a weak D match, TRBD1 (6 bases). The CDR3 consists of 13 residues. CDR1 and CDR2 (germline): DFQATT, SNEGSKA (reference sequence). CDR3 in amino acids: CIPRGSGYNEQFF. The CDR3 bases are TGCATTCCGAGGGGGAGTGGGTACAATGAGCAGTTCTTC.

This clonotype was seen repeatedly, ten times or more. The chain employs TRBV11-2 and TRBJ2-3, with TRBD2 matching 14 bases. The V segment lost 7 bases and the J segment 6 bases; nucleotides outside the gene matches: 15. This CDR3 spans 18 amino acids. Germline CDR1 and CDR2: SGHAT and FQNNGV. CDR3 residues: CASTVSLSWTSGRDTQYF. Written as DNA, the CDR3 is TGTGCCAGCACCGTTTCCTTATCGTGGACTAGCGGGAGGGATACGCAGTATTTT.

In this sample, this clonotype turned up many times. The germline gene is not matched at one end of the junction; a read error may be the cause. The rearrangement uses TRBV30 and TRBJ2-7, with D tentatively TRBD1 (6 bases). The CDR3 consists of 11 residues. CDR1 GTSNPN and CDR2 SVGIG come from the germline V gene (reference sequence). CDR3 nucleotide sequence: TGTGCCTGGAGTCATAACAGGGACGGGGACTTC. This gives the protein CAWSHNRDGDF. The whole variable domain, filled in from reference TRBV30 and TRBJ2-7, reads SQTIHQWPATLVQPVGSPLSLECTVEGTSNPNLYWYRQAAGRGLQLLFYSVGIGQISSEVPQNLSASRPQDRQFILSSKKLLLSDSGFYLCAWSHNRDGDFGPGTRLTVT.

This clonotype was seen at least ten times. This sequence joins TRBV4-1 and TRBJ2-5; 7 bases match TRBD2. Germline V gene sequence: CDR1 MGHRA, CDR2 YSYEKL. The CDR3 has 16 amino acids. Trimming cost V 3 bases and J 0 bases; bases outside gene matches: 7. The CDR3 reads CASSQSTGGDQETQYF. The DNA for the CDR3 is TGCGCCAGCAGCCAGTCGACGGGGGGAGACCAAGAGACCCAGTACTTC.

This clonotype appeared many times. The chain uses TRBV6-5 and TRBJ2-7; 8 positions agree with TRBD2. The germline CDR1 and CDR2 sequences are MNHEY and SVGAGI. The CDR3 is 16 amino acids. The ends lost 6 bases at V and 3 bases at J; junction bases unmatched: 13. The CDR3 loop is CASRGLAGQDRYEQYF. The DNA of the CDR3 is TGTGCCAGCAGAGGTTTAGCGGGACAAGACCGCTACGAGCAGTACTTC.

This clonotype was seen ten or more times. The J gene is TRBJ1-2, the V gene TRBV7-3, with 8 nucleotides matching TRBD1. Germline CDR1 reads SGHTA; CDR2 reads FQGTGA. The V segment lost 5 bases and the J segment 6 bases; nucleotides outside the gene matches: 11. The CDR3 is made up of 15 amino acids. The CDR3 sequence: CASSLTGTGGHGYTF. CDR3 coding DNA: TGTGCCAGCAGCCTCACCGGGACAGGTGGCCATGGCTACACCTTC.

The chain is built from TRBV18 and TRBJ1-1, with D tentatively TRBD1 (5 bases). Germline loops: CDR1 KGHSH, CDR2 LQKENI. The CDR3 is made up of 16 amino acids. V dropped 1 base and J dropped 3 bases, with 15 bases sitting between them. CDR3 sequence (DNA): TGTGCCAGCTCACCACTGGGGGTCTCGGACTACACTGAAGCTTTCTTT. It specifies CASSPLGVSDYTEAFF.

This clonotype came up many times. The chain employs TRBV28 and TRBJ2-3; tentative D call: TRBD2 (6 bases). Per the germline V gene, CDR1 is MDHEN and CDR2 is SYDVKM. Trimming shortened V by 4 bases and J by 5 bases, and 22 bases separated the two germline ends. This CDR3 region has 17 residues. The chain's CDR3 is CASSSTFTRRAEDTQYF. CDR3 nucleotides: TGTGCCAGCAGTTCTACTTTTACCCGGAGGGCGGAAGATACGCAGTATTTT.

This clonotype was counted only a few times. The genes are TRBV12-3 or TRBV12-4 and TRBJ2-7, with 7 nucleotides matching TRBD1. This CDR3 contains 14 residues. V shed 4 bases and J 8 bases; nucleotides not matched to a gene: 11. CDR3 nucleotides: TGTGCCAGCAGTTCGTCCAGCCGGGACAGAAAGCAGTACTTC. As protein: CASSSSSRDRKQYF.

This clonotype was detected ten times or more. The chain links TRBV11-2 to TRBJ2-7; D is uncertain. Germline V gene sequence: CDR1 SGHAT, CDR2 FQNNGV. Trimming left V 5 bases short and J 2 bases short, with 10 bases between. CDR3 length: 13 amino acids. The CDR3: CASSKDRAYEQYV. DNA for the CDR3: TGTGCCAGCAGCAAAGACCGAGCCTACGAGCAGTACGTC.

By proportion, this clonotype is medium-sized. The V and J genes are TRBV4-3 and TRBJ1-6; D call uncertain. Germline lookup yields CDR1 LGHNA and CDR2 YSLEER. Trimming left V 3 bases short and J 3 bases short, with 18 bases between. The CDR3 is 18 residues long. CDR3: CASSHYPEARNYNSPLHF. The CDR3 DNA sequence: TGCGCCAGCAGCCACTATCCGGAGGCCCGAAACTATAATTCACCCCTCCACTTT.

In this sample, this clonotype turned up a few times. The chain has TRBV5-6 and TRBJ2-3; tentatively, D is TRBD1 or TRBD2 (5 bases each). Germline V CDR1 and CDR2: SGHDT, YYEEEE. The CDR3 totals 16 residues. V lost 4 bases, J lost 0 bases, and 15 bases lay in between. CDR3 sequence (DNA): TGTGCCAGCAGCCGAGGGGTTGCCTCGAGCACAGATACGCAGTATTTT. This sequence encodes CASSRGVASSTDTQYF.

This clonotype was recorded many times. The chain carries TRBV19 and TRBJ2-3; tentatively, D is TRBD1 (7 bases). The CDR3 sequence is 15 residues long. The V end lost 5 bases, the J end lost 3 bases, and 15 bases lay between the germline ends. The germline V gene has CDR1 LNHDA and CDR2 SQIVND (reference sequence). The CDR3, as DNA: TGTGCCAGTAGTCCCAAGACAGGGAGGACAGATACGCAGTATTTT. Translation: CASSPKTGRTDTQYF.

The gene calls are TRBV5-5 and TRBJ2-2; TRBD1 might be the D (6 bases). Germline CDR1 and CDR2: SGHKS and YYEKEE (reference sequence). The CDR3 contains 19 residues. V was clipped by 4 bases and J by 1 base, with 23 bases between them. CDR3 sequence (DNA): TGTGCCAGCAGCCCTCCCAGGGGCGGTGGTAATCGGAACACCGGGGAGCTGTTTTTT. It translates to CASSPPRGGGNRNTGELFF. The full variable domain, with the rest looked up from reference TRBV5-5 and TRBJ2-2, is DAGVTQSPTHLIKTRGQQVTLRCSPISGHKSVSWYQQVLGQGPQFIFQYYEKEERGRGNFPDRFSARQFPNYSSELNVNALLLGDSALYLCASSPPRGGGNRNTGELFFGEGSRLTVL.

The chain recombines TRBV11-2 with TRBJ2-7, with TRBD2 matching 13 bases. Germline loops: CDR1 SGHAT, CDR2 FQNNGV. With 7 bases clipped from V and 6 bases from J, the junction kept 6 bases outside the gene matches. This CDR3 comprises 14 residues. This CDR3 reads CASTPGLAGVEQYF. The CDR3 DNA is TGTGCCAGCACCCCAGGACTAGCGGGAGTCGAGCAGTACTTC.

The chain employs TRBV24-1 and TRBJ2-1; D unclear. CDR3 length: 14 residues. The germline V and J ends were trimmed by 5 bases and 4 bases, with 11 bases remaining between them. Germline CDR1 and CDR2: KGHDR and SFDVKD. CDR3 amino acids: CATSGGLGYNEQFF. The CDR3 nucleotides read TGTGCCACCAGTGGAGGTCTTGGGTACAATGAGCAGTTCTTC.

This clonotype is medium-sized by share. V and J are TRBV28 and TRBJ2-2; 8 nucleotides match TRBD2. J lost 4 bases, V lost 8 bases, and 6 bases had no gene match. Per germline, CDR1 MDHEN and CDR2 SYDVKM. The CDR3 extends over 14 amino acids. The CDR3 nucleotides read TGTGCCAGCCTGATAGCGGGACCCACCGGGGAGCTGTTTTTT. This encodes CASLIAGPTGELFF.